These T cell receptor beta chains were read from a single sample in a study of vaccination effects on CD4 cells after COVID-19. The antigens of these receptors remain unknown. TCRdb keeps only in-frame clones here, not all; method: immunoSEQ multiplex PCR. Of tens of thousands of clones in the sample, 70% to 85% are singletons; the top ten hold about 1.4%. The input for sequencing was CD4+ T cells from PBMCs cultured with HCoV-229E spike peptides, taken after COVID-19 vaccination. These TCRs come from a human donor who received a COVID-19 vaccine. Both conserved end residues are part of each CDR3. D genes are given only for firm matches. Size tells how often a clone was seen (once, few, many) or the class of an expanded clone, and some rows leave it out.

d_gene,abundance,v_gene,j_gene,CDR3aa,CDR3nt
TRBD1,few,TRBV2,TRBJ1-1,CASSGQGRDTEAFF,TGTGCCAGCAGTGGACAGGGAAGAGACACTGAAGCTTTCTTT
TRBD1,.,TRBV2,TRBJ1-2,CASSAMGRQGEDGYTF,TGTGCCAGCAGTGCAATGGGGCGACAGGGGGAGGATGGCTACACCTTC
TRBD1,.,TRBV7-9,TRBJ1-1,CASSTNRGGSTEAFF,TGTGCCAGCAGCACAAACAGGGGTGGCTCCACTGAAGCTTTCTTT
TRBD1,.,TRBV2,TRBJ2-4,CASKPPGQGNIQYF,TGTGCCAGCAAACCCCCGGGACAGGGAAACATTCAGTACTTC
.,.,TRBV7-2,TRBJ1-4,CASSLGRDRGTREKLFF,TGTGCCAGCAGCTTAGGTCGGGATAGGGGAACACGAGAAAAACTGTTTTTT
.,.,TRBV2,TRBJ2-2,CASREQVFTGELFF,TGTGCCAGCAGGGAACAGGTTTTCACCGGGGAGCTGTTTTTT
.,.,TRBV19,TRBJ1-3,CASSTLLGPSSAISGNTIYF,TGTGCCAGTAGTACCCTCCTAGGACCGAGCAGCGCAATCTCTGGAAACACCATATATTTT
.,.,TRBV12-5,TRBJ2-5,CASGRLVQETQYF,TGTGCTAGTGGTCGATTAGTCCAAGAGACCCAGTACTTC
.,.,TRBV6-5,TRBJ1-5,CASSRHSQPQHF,TGTGCCAGCAGTAGACACAGTCAGCCCCAGCATTTT
.,.,TRBV7-9,TRBJ2-3,CASSFWAGRTDTQYF,TGTGCCAGCAGCTTTTGGGCAGGGCGCACAGATACGCAGTATTTT
.,.,TRBV6-5,TRBJ2-3,CASSYSMETTNSGQYF,TGTGCCAGCAGTTACTCGATGGAAACGACGAATAGCGGGCAGTATTTT
TRBD1,once,TRBV5-6,TRBJ2-3,CASSPRTGAADTQYF,TGTGCCAGCAGCCCTAGGACAGGGGCGGCAGATACGCAGTATTTT
TRBD2,.,TRBV6-4,TRBJ2-3,CASSPLAPSSTDTQYF,TGTGCCAGCAGTCCACTAGCGCCTTCTAGCACAGATACGCAGTATTTT
TRBD1,.,TRBV19,TRBJ1-1,CASRGDRGRDTEAFF,TGTGCCAGTAGGGGGGACAGGGGGAGAGACACTGAAGCTTTCTTT
TRBD1,.,TRBV7-2,TRBJ1-3,CASTPRDRSLSGNTIYF,TGTGCCAGCACCCCTAGGGACAGATCCCTCTCTGGAAACACCATATATTTT
TRBD1,.,TRBV30,TRBJ1-2,CAWTRDRANYGYTF,TGTGCCTGGACCCGGGACAGGGCTAACTATGGCTACACCTTC
.,.,TRBV19,TRBJ2-5,CASRGQTSQETQYF,TGTGCCAGTAGAGGCCAGACTTCCCAAGAGACCCAGTACTTC
.,.,TRBV18,TRBJ1-1,CASSPGQGNTEAFF,TGTGCCAGCTCACCGGGGCAGGGGAACACTGAAGCTTTCTTT
.,.,TRBV11-1,TRBJ2-1,CASSLWGGGSNEQFF,TGTGCCAGCAGCTTATGGGGGGGCGGGAGCAATGAGCAGTTCTTC
.,.,TRBV7-3,TRBJ1-1,CASSLQANTEAFF,TGTGCCAGCAGCCTCCAGGCGAACACTGAAGCTTTCTTT
.,.,TRBV6-5,TRBJ1-2,CASRKTAEYGYTF,TGTGCCAGCAGAAAAACAGCGGAATATGGCTACACCTTC
.,once,TRBV7-3,TRBJ2-3,CASGDFTDTQYF,TGTGCCAGCGGGGATTTTACAGATACGCAGTATTTT
.,few,TRBV18,TRBJ2-5,CASSQGGLRREAQYF,TGTGCCAGCTCACAAGGAGGTTTGAGAAGAGAGGCCCAGTACTTC
.,.,TRBV5-1,TRBJ1-5,CASSLAPDQPQHF,TGCGCCAGCAGCTTGGCCCCCGATCAGCCCCAGCATTTT
.,few,TRBV12-3/TRBV12-4,TRBJ1-5,CASSLSSNQPQHF,TGTGCCAGCAGTTTAAGTTCCAATCAGCCCCAGCATTTT
.,few,TRBV5-1,TRBJ2-1,CASSARPGTANNEQFF,TGCGCCAGCAGCGCCCGACCCGGGACGGCCAACAATGAGCAGTTCTTC
.,few,TRBV18,TRBJ2-2,CASSDYSSTGELFF,TGTGCCAGCTCAGATTATTCCTCCACCGGGGAGCTGTTTTTT
TRBD1,.,TRBV11-3,TRBJ2-2,CASSSQGVNTGELFF,TGTGCCAGCAGCTCTCAGGGGGTGAACACCGGGGAGCTGTTTTTT
TRBD1,many,TRBV7-2,TRBJ2-3,CASSLGQGTYTQYF,TGTGCCAGCAGCTTAGGACAGGGGACTTATACGCAGTATTTT
TRBD1,.,TRBV12-3/TRBV12-4,TRBJ1-6,CASSWTGESPLHF,TGTGCCAGCAGCTGGACAGGGGAATCACCCCTCCACTTT
.,.,TRBV11-2,TRBJ2-3,CASSGQSLSTDTQYF,TGTGCCAGCAGCGGACAGTCTTTAAGCACAGATACGCAGTATTTT
TRBD2,.,TRBV18,TRBJ2-5,CASSPPVVGRGAQYF,TGTGCCAGCTCACCACCGGTGGTAGGGAGGGGAGCCCAGTACTTC
TRBD2,.,TRBV2,TRBJ2-5,CASKTSGVETQYF,TGTGCCAGCAAGACTAGCGGGGTTGAGACCCAGTACTTC
.,.,TRBV4-3,TRBJ2-2,CASSQGDVSGGELFF,TGCGCCAGCAGCCAAGGGGACGTCTCAGGCGGGGAGCTGTTTTTT
.,.,TRBV24-1,TRBJ1-2,CATSDTGTGSNYGYTF,TGTGCCACCAGTGATACCGGGACGGGGAGTAACTATGGCTACACCTTC
.,.,TRBV3-1/TRBV3-2,TRBJ2-5,CASGGRVQETQYF,TGTGCCAGCGGAGGCAGGGTCCAAGAGACCCAGTACTTC
TRBD1,.,TRBV9,TRBJ2-5,CASSSGARGYSETQYF,TGTGCCAGCAGTTCTGGGGCCAGGGGGTATTCGGAGACCCAGTACTTC
.,.,TRBV2,TRBJ1-2,CASKKEGSGYGYTF,TGTGCCAGCAAAAAAGAAGGGTCGGGCTATGGCTACACCTTC
.,few,TRBV4-3,TRBJ1-2,CASSQDRAGYGYTF,TGCGCCAGCAGCCAAGATAGGGCAGGCTATGGCTACACCTTC
TRBD1,.,TRBV19,TRBJ1-2,CASSLTGEERSYTF,TGTGCCAGTAGCCTGACAGGGGAAGAGCGGAGCTACACCTTC
.,.,TRBV19,TRBJ1-1,CASSIVPPQANTEAFF,TGTGCCAGTAGTATCGTCCCCCCCCAGGCGAACACTGAAGCTTTCTTT
.,once,TRBV7-2,TRBJ2-3,CASSTGLLDTQYF,TGTGCCAGCAGCACAGGGCTGTTAGATACGCAGTATTTT
TRBD1,.,TRBV7-2,TRBJ2-5,CASSSRGRQETQYF,TGTGCCAGCAGCTCCAGGGGGCGCCAGGAGACCCAGTACTTC
.,few,TRBV18,TRBJ1-6,CASSPDANSPLHF,TGTGCCAGCTCACCGGATGCTAATTCACCCCTCCACTTT
.,once,TRBV7-3,TRBJ1-1,CASSLDRYTEAFF,TGTGCCAGCAGCTTAGACAGGTACACTGAAGCTTTCTTT
.,.,TRBV4-1,TRBJ2-6,CASSQMGGSGANVLTF,TGCGCCAGCAGCCAAATGGGTGGCTCTGGGGCCAACGTCCTGACTTTC
TRBD1,.,TRBV5-4,TRBJ1-1,CASSSRQGRNTEAFF,TGTGCCAGCAGCTCAAGACAGGGGCGGAACACTGAAGCTTTCTTT
.,.,TRBV11-3,TRBJ2-5,CASSLTAVGTQYF,TGTGCCAGCAGCCTCACTGCGGTGGGGACCCAGTACTTC
.,.,TRBV7-3,TRBJ2-5,CASSLEGAQETQYF,TGTGCCAGCAGCTTAGAGGGTGCCCAAGAGACCCAGTACTTC
.,.,TRBV29-1,TRBJ2-5,CSLRISARETQYF,TGCAGTCTAAGAATCAGTGCTCGGGAGACCCAGTACTTC
TRBD2,.,TRBV6-5,TRBJ2-2,CASSRLAGGIGELFF,TGTGCCAGCAGTAGACTAGCGGGGGGGATCGGGGAGCTGTTTTTT
TRBD2,.,TRBV6-5,TRBJ2-3,CASSSPSGETDTQYF,TGTGCCAGCAGTTCTCCCAGCGGGGAAACAGATACGCAGTATTTT
.,.,TRBV6-1,TRBJ1-2,CASSETKGSNYGYTF,TGTGCCAGCAGTGAAACTAAAGGGTCTAACTATGGCTACACCTTC